Listed below are T cell receptor beta chains from one sample, sequenced in a study of T cells and Merkel cell carcinoma outcomes. This table comes from immunoSEQ multiplex PCR, and its TCRdb copy is limited to in-frame clones, with some not included. This sample carries some 1,900 clones, over 60% of them seen once, and the ten largest clones take 26%. Sequencing used tumor tissue from Merkel cell carcinoma. The receptors were sampled from a human donor with Merkel cell carcinoma. CDR3s include the opening cysteine and the closing phenylalanine or tryptophan. The D gene is left open where the match is weak. The size field is filled for only some rows; it gives once, few, many or a size class.

d_call j_call clone_size v_call cdr3_nt cdr3_aa
TRBD1 TRBJ2-3 - TRBV11-2 TGTGCCAGCAGACCCACAGGGGAAGGTGTGGATACGCAGTATTTT CASRPTGEGVDTQYF
- TRBJ1-5 - TRBV6-6 TGTGCCAGCAGTTTAGGGTTGCAGCCCCAGCATTTT CASSLGLQPQHF
- TRBJ2-7 - TRBV5-1 TGCGCCAGCAGCGCTACCCTGACCCGAGAGCAGTACTTC CASSATLTREQYF
- TRBJ2-1 - TRBV6-4 TGTGCCGCCGGGAGCCCAAGCTACAATGAGCAGTTCTTC CAAGSPSYNEQFF
- TRBJ2-2 - TRBV10-3 TGTGCCATCAGTGAGTTTGACACCGGGGAGCTGTTTTTT CAISEFDTGELFF
- TRBJ2-3 - TRBV7-8 TGTGCCAGCAGCTTGCTAGCGAGAGGGGCCGCAGATACGCAGTATTTT CASSLLARGAADTQYF
- TRBJ2-7 - TRBV7-6 TGTGCCAGCAGCTTAGGCCCCGGCAACTACGAGCAGTACTTC CASSLGPGNYEQYF
- TRBJ2-7 - TRBV27 TGTGCCAGCAGTTTATCGCCCGGGATCTACGAGCAGTACTTC CASSLSPGIYEQYF
- TRBJ2-2 - TRBV7-9 TGTGCCAGCAGAGAAGACAGGAGCACCGGGGAGCTGTTTTTT CASREDRSTGELFF
TRBD1 TRBJ1-2 once TRBV4-2 TGTGCCAGCAGCCAAGAGATTCAGGGGGTCTATGGCTACACCTTC CASSQEIQGVYGYTF
TRBD2 TRBJ2-4 - TRBV6-1 TGTGCCAGCAGCGGGGGGGACCCGCGGAACATTCAGTACTTC CASSGGDPRNIQYF
- TRBJ1-2 once TRBV2 TGTGCCAGCAGCCCACAGGAAGGGGCTAACTATGGCTACACCTTC CASSPQEGANYGYTF
- TRBJ1-6 - TRBV11-3 TGTGCCAGCAGCTTCTACGGCAATTCACCCCTCCACTTT CASSFYGNSPLHF
TRBD1 TRBJ2-2 - TRBV5-1 TGCGCCAGCAGCGAGGGGGCTCGTACCGGGGAGCTGTTTTTT CASSEGARTGELFF
TRBD2 TRBJ2-3 - TRBV11-3 TGTGCCAGCAGCTTCCGGACTAGCGGGGGGGCCTTGTTAGATACGCAGTATTTT CASSFRTSGGALLDTQYF
- TRBJ2-1 few TRBV19 TGTGCCAGTAAGGATTACAATGAGCAGTTCTTC CASKDYNEQFF
- TRBJ2-5 - TRBV7-6 TGTGCCAGCAGCTTGTTGGTTGGGCAAACACCGGAGACCCAGTACTTC CASSLLVGQTPETQYF
- TRBJ2-1 - TRBV5-5 TGTGCCAGCAGCTTGAGGGCTAGCGTCGACAATGAGCAGTTCTTC CASSLRASVDNEQFF
- TRBJ1-1 - TRBV5-1 TGCGCCAGCAGCTGGGGCTCGGGGACTGAAGCTTTCTTT CASSWGSGTEAFF
TRBD1 TRBJ1-1 - TRBV29-1 TGCAGCGTTGTGGTAGGGGGCGCTGAAGCTTTCTTT CSVVVGGAEAFF
TRBD1 TRBJ1-2 - TRBV27 TGTGCCAGCAGCTTATCAGGGGGCGGCTATGGCTACACCTTC CASSLSGGGYGYTF
TRBD1 TRBJ2-5 - TRBV9 TGTGCCAGCAGCGGCCGACAGGGAGAGAAGGAGACCCAGTACTTC CASSGRQGEKETQYF
- TRBJ1-2 - TRBV6-5 TGTGCCAGCAGTTATAACCCTTCTAACTATGGCTACACCTTC CASSYNPSNYGYTF
TRBD2 TRBJ2-1 - TRBV19 TGTGCCAGTAAAGGCCTAGCGGGAGTGGATGAGCAGTTCTTC CASKGLAGVDEQFF
- TRBJ2-5 - TRBV7-2 TGTGCCAGCAGCGGGACCCAAGAGACCCAGTACTTC CASSGTQETQYF
- TRBJ2-1 few TRBV2 TGTGCCAGCTCATCCGAACTGAACTCCTACAATGAGCAGTTCTTC CASSSELNSYNEQFF